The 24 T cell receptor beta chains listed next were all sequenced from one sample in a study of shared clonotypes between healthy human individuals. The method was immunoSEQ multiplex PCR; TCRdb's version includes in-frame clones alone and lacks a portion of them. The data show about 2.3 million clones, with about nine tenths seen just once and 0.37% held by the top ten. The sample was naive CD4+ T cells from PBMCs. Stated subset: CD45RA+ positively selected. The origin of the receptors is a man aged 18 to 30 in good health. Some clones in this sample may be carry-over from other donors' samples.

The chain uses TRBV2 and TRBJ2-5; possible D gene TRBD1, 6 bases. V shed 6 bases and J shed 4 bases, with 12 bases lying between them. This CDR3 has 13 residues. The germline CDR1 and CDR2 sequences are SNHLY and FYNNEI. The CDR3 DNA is TGTGCCAGCAGGTCAGGGGTTCTAGAGACCCAGTACTTC. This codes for CASRSGVLETQYF.

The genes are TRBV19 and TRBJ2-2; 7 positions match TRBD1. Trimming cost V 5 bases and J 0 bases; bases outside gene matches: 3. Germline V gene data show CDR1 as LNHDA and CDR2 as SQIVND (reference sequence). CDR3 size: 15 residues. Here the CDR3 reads CASSLDRSNTGELFF. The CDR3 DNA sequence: TGTGCCAGTAGTTTGGACAGGTCGAACACCGGGGAGCTGTTTTTT.

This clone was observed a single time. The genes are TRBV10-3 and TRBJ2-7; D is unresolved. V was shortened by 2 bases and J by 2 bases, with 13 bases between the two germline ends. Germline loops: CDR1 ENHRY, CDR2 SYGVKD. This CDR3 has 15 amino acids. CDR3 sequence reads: CAISEGLVGPYEQYF. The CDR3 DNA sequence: TGTGCCATCAGTGAGGGCCTAGTCGGGCCCTACGAGCAGTACTTC.

CDR3 in amino acids: CASSLGKDRVKNIQYF. The CDR3 coding sequence is TGTGCCAGCAGCTTGGGAAAGGACAGGGTCAAAAACATTCAGTACTTC. This rearrangement joins TRBV5-4 to TRBJ2-4; 8 bases are shared with TRBD1. The CDR3 is 16 amino acids. Germline V gives CDR1 SGHNT, CDR2 YYREEE (reference sequence). Losses at the gene ends were 0 bases for V and 3 bases for J; bases not matched to a gene: 5.

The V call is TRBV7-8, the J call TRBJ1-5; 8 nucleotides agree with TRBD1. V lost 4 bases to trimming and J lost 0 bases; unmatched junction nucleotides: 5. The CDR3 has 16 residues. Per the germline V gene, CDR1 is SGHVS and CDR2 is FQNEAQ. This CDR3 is CASSSDRGPSNQPQHF. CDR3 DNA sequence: TGTGCCAGCAGCTCCGACAGGGGACCTAGCAATCAGCCCCAGCATTTT.

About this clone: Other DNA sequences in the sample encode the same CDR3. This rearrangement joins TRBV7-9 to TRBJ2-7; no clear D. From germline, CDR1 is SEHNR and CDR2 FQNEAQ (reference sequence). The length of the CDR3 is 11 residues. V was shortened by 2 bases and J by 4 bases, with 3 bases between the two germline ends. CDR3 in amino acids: CASSLQYEQYF. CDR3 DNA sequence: TGTGCCAGCAGCTTACAATACGAGCAGTACTTC.

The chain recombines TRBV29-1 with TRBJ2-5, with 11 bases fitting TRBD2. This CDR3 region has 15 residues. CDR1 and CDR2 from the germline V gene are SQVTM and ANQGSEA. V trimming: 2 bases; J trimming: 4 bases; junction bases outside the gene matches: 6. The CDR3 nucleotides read TGCAGCGTTGAATCATTAGCGGGAGGGGGAGAGACCCAGTACTTC. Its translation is CSVESLAGGGETQYF.

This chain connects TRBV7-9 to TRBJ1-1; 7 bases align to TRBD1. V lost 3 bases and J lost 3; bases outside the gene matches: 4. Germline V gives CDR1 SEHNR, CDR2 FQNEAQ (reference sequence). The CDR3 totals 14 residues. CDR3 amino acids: CASSFQGGYTEAFF. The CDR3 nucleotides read TGTGCCAGCAGCTTTCAGGGGGGGTACACTGAAGCTTTCTTT.

This CDR3 reads CASSLGVAGDEQFF. As DNA, the CDR3 is TGTGCCAGCAGCTTAGGGGTAGCGGGAGATGAGCAGTTCTTC. The chain combines TRBV7-9 with TRBJ2-1; 9 nucleotides align to TRBD2. The germline CDR1 and CDR2 sequences are SEHNR and FQNEAQ (reference sequence). The CDR3 totals 14 residues. V shed 1 base, J shed 8 bases, and the junction held 3 bases outside the gene matches.

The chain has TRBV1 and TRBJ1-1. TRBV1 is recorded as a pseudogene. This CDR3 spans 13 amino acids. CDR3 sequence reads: CTFGDPLDTEAFF. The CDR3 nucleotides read TGCACCTTCGGGGATCCTTTGGACACTGAAGCTTTCTTT.

The CDR3 spells CASSQVRPMIGETQYF. The CDR3, as DNA: TGTGCCAGCAGCCAAGTACGACCGATGATAGGGGAGACCCAGTACTTC. J is TRBJ2-5 and V is TRBV14; D not certain. The V end lost 1 base, the J end lost 5 bases, and 17 bases lay between the germline ends. Germline lookup yields CDR1 SGHDN and CDR2 FVKESK. The CDR3 is 16 residues long.

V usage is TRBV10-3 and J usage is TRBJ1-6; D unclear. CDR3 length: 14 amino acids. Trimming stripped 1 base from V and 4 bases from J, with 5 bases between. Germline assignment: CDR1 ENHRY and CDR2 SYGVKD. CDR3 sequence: CAISELGYNSPLHF. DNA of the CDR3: TGTGCCATCAGTGAGTTGGGGTATAATTCACCCCTCCACTTT.

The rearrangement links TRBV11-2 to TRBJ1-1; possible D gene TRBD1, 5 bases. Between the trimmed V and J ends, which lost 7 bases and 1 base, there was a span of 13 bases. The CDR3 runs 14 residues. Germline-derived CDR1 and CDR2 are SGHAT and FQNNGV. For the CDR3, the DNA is TGTGCCAGCAACCAGGCCCAGGGGAACACTGAAGCTTTCTTT. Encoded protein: CASNQAQGNTEAFF.

The DNA of the CDR3 is TGTGCCATCGGAGTCCCACGGACTAGCGGCACAGATACGCAGTATTTT. Encoded protein: CAIGVPRTSGTDTQYF. V and J are TRBV10-3 and TRBJ2-3, with TRBD2 matching over 9 bases. The CDR3 is made up of 16 amino acids. Germline V gene lookup returns CDR1 ENHRY and CDR2 SYGVKD. Trimming at V came to 8 bases and at J to 1 base, leaving 10 bases not matched to a gene.

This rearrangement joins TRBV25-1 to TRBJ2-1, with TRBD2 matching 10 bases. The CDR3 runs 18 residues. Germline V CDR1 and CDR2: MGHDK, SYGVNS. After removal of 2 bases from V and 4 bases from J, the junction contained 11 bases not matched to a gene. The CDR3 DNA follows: TGTGCCAGCAGTGAAAATGCGGCTAGCGGGAGTTTTTACAATGAGCAGTTCTTC. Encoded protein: CASSENAASGSFYNEQFF.

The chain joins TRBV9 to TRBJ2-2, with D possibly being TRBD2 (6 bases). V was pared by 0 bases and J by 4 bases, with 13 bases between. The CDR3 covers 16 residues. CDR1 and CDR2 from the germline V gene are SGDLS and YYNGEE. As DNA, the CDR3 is TGTGCCAGCAGCGTAGGCCCTAGCGCACGCACCGGGGAGCTGTTTTTT. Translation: CASSVGPSARTGELFF.

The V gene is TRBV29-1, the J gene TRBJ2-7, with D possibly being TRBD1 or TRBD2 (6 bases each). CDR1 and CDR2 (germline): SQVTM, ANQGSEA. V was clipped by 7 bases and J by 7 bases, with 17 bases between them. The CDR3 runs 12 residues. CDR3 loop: CSASRLGGEQYF. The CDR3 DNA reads TGCAGCGCTTCGAGACTAGGGGGTGAGCAGTACTTC.

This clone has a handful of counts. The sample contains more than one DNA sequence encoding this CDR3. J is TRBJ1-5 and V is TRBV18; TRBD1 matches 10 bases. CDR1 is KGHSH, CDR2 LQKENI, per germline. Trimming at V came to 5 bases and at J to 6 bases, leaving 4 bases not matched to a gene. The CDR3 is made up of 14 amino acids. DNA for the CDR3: TGTGCCAGCTCAGGGACAGGGGAGCGTCAGCCCCAGCATTTT. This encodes CASSGTGERQPQHF.

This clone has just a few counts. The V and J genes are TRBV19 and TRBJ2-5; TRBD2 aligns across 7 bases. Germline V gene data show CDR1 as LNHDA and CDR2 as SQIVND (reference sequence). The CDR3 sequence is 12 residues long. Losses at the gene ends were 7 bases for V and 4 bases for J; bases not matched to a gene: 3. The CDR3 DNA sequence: TGTGCCAGTACTGGGGAGGGAGAGACCCAGTACTTC. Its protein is CASTGEGETQYF.

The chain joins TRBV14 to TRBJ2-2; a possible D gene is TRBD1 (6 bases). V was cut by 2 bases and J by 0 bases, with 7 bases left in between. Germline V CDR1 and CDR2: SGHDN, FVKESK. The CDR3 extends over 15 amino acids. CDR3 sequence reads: CASSQQGTNTGELFF. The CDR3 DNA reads TGTGCCAGCAGCCAACAGGGGACGAACACCGGGGAGCTGTTTTTT.

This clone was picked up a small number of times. CDR3 DNA sequence: TGTGCCAGTAGTAACCAGAGGAATCAGCCCCAGCATTTT. The encoded protein is CASSNQRNQPQHF. V gene TRBV19 combines with J gene TRBJ1-5; D remains unclear. Per germline, CDR1 LNHDA and CDR2 SQIVND (reference sequence). CDR3 length equals 13 residues. Trimming removed 4 bases from V and 4 bases from J, with 8 bases in between.

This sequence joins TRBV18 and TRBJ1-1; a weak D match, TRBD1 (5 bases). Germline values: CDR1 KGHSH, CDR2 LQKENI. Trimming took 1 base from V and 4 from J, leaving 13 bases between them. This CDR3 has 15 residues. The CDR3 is CASSPREGRGTEAFF. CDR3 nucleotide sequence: TGTGCCAGCTCACCACGGGAGGGTAGGGGCACTGAAGCTTTCTTT.

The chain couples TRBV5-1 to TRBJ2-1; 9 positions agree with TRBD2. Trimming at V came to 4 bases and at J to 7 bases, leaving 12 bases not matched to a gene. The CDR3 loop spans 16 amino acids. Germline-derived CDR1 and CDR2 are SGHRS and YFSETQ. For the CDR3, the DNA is TGCGCCAGCAGCCAACCGGGACTAGCCTGGAATAATGAGCAGTTCTTC. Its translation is CASSQPGLAWNNEQFF.

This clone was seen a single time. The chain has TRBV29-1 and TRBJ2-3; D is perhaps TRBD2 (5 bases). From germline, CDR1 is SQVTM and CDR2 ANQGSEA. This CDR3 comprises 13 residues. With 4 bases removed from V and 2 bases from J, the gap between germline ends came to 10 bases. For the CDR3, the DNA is TGCAGCGTTGGGACTTTGGTCACAGATACGCAGTATTTT. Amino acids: CSVGTLVTDTQYF.